This T cell receptor beta chain was sequenced in a study of T cells after yellow fever vaccination. Findings and limits, study-wide: Most clones from primary vaccination resurfaced after the booster (about 95% CD4, around 89% CD8).

TCRdb called the 5' RACE reads again in MiXCR, with one record for every CDR3 protein. The sample consists of about 330,000 distinct CDR3 sequences, approximately 4% of them appearing once. V lost 4 bases to trimming and J lost 6 bases, with 16 bases between them. Per the germline V gene, CDR1 is SEHNR and CDR2 is FQNEAQ (reference sequence). This CDR3 contains 15 residues. This clonotype was seen a handful of times. Its cognate antigen is unknown. The chain uses TRBV7-9 and TRBJ2-1; D tentatively fits TRBD1 or TRBD2 (5 bases each). The material was PBMCs, obtained 5 days after the yellow fever booster vaccination. This receptor was identified in a man in his late teens or twenties who received the YFV17D yellow fever vaccine. Here the CDR3 reads CASSSRDASFNEQFF. Here the CDR3 DNA reads TGTGCCAGCAGCTCCCGGGACGCGTCGTTCAATGAGCAGTTCTTC.